The 3 T cell receptor beta chains below all came from one sample that was sequenced in a study of blood T cell repertoires in COVID-19. TCRdb's copy holds only in-frame clones and misses some; the assay was immunoSEQ multiplex PCR. The sample lists roughly 170,000 clones, under 85% seen once, with around 7% in the top ten. Sequences were obtained from peripheral blood. These receptors were obtained from a human donor in a cohort sampled during active COVID-19.

The chain joins TRBV27 to TRBJ1-5, with D possibly matching TRBD1 (5 bases). The CDR3 covers 15 residues. The V and J ends lost 8 bases and 0 bases respectively, with 14 bases between them. CDR1 and CDR2 from the germline V gene are MNHEY and SMNVEV (reference sequence). CDR3 bases: TGTGCCAGCGGCCGCTCGGGGGTTAGCAATCAGCCCCAGCATTTT. This codes for CASGRSGVSNQPQHF.

This chain connects TRBV7-3 to TRBJ1-1, with TRBD1 matching over 7 bases. V dropped 5 bases and J dropped 1; count of bases not matched to a gene: 1. Germline V lookup: CDR1 SGHTA, CDR2 FQGTGA. This CDR3 spans 13 amino acids. CDR3 amino acids: CASSRDRNTEAFF. DNA for the CDR3: TGTGCCAGCAGCAGGGACAGGAACACTGAAGCTTTCTTT.

The J gene is TRBJ1-4, the V gene TRBV5-1, with D tentatively TRBD1 (6 bases). CDR3 length equals 14 residues. V lost 3 bases, J lost 4 bases, and 10 bases lay in between. Germline V gene sequence: CDR1 SGHRS, CDR2 YFSETQ. CDR3 sequence reads: CASSSTGLNEKLFF. CDR3 sequence (DNA): TGCGCCAGCAGCTCGACAGGCCTTAATGAAAAACTGTTTTTT.